This T cell receptor (beta chain) was observed in a study of Graves' ophthalmopathy and Graves' hyperthyroidism. This CDR3 has 16 residues. Per germline, CDR1 PRHDT and CDR2 FYEKMQ (reference sequence). Unmatched junction bases numbered 6, after V lost 4 bases and J lost 2 bases. The authors amplified TCR beta CDR3 regions, and they did so from RNA transcripts for repertoire sequencing. HTBI-primed first-round RT-PCR preceded second-round multiplex PCR. A single record per CDR3 protein comes from TCRdb applying MiXCR to the multiplex PCR reads. Among under 350,000 distinct CDR3 sequences, 17% were seen once, and the ten largest hold 9% to 15%. This clonotype was observed many times. Its antigen is unidentified. The study, taken as a whole, reports: Most expanded clonotypes in thyroid above 0.001 frequency also showed up in blood.

The V call is TRBV13, the J call TRBJ2-7; 12 positions agree with TRBD2. The TCR originated in an adult man with Graves' ophthalmopathy. Sequencing input: peripheral blood. The CDR3 nucleotides are TGTGCCAGCAGCTCCAGGACTAGCGGGATTCCCTACGAGCAGTACTTC. It specifies CASSSRTSGIPYEQYF.